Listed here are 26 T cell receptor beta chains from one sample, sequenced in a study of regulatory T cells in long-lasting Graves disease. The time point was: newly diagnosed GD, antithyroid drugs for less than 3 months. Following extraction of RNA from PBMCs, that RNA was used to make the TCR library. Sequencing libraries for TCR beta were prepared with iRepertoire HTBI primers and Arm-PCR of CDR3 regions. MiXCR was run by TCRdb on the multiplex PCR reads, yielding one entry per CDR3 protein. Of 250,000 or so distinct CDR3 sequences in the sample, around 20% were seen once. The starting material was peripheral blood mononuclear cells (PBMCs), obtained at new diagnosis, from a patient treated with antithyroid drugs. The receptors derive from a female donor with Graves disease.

The CDR3, as DNA: TGTGCCAGCAGCCTTTCTCCGGGGGGGCTCGACGAGCAGTACTTC. As protein: CASSLSPGGLDEQYF. V gene TRBV7-2 combines with J gene TRBJ2-7; the match to TRBD2 covers 8 bases. V was clipped by 5 bases and J by 5 bases; unmatched bases: 11. This CDR3 comprises 15 residues. The V gene's germline CDR1 is SGHTA and CDR2 FQGNSA. Supplemented by reference TRBV7-2 and TRBJ2-7, the full variable domain reads GAGVSQSPSNKVTEKGKDVELRCDPISGHTALYWYRQSLGQGLEFLIYFQGNSAPDKSGLPSDRFSAERTGGSVSTLTIQRTQQEDSAVYLCASSLSPGGLDEQYFGPGTRLTVT.

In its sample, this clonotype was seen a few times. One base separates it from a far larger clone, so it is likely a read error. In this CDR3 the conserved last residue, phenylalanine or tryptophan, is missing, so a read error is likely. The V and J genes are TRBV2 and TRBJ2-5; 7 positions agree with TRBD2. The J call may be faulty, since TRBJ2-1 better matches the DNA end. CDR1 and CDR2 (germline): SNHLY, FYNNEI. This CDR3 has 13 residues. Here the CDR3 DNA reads TGTGCCAGCAGTGAAGGGACTAGACGCGAGCAGTTCCTC. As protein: CASSEGTRREQFL.

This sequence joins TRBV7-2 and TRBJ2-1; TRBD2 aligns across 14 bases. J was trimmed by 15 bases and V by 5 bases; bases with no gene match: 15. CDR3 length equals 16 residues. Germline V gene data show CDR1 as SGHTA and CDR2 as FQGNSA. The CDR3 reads CASSNRLAGGPGVGFF. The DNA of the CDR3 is TGTGCCAGCAGCAACAGACTAGCGGGAGGGCCCGGTGTTGGGTTCTTC.

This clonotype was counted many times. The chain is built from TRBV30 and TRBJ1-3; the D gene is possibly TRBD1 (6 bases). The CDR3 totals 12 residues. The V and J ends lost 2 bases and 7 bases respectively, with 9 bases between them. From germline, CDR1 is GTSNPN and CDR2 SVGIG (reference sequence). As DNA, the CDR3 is TGTGCCTGGAGTCGAAGGGGGAACACCATATATTTT. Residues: CAWSRRGNTIYF.

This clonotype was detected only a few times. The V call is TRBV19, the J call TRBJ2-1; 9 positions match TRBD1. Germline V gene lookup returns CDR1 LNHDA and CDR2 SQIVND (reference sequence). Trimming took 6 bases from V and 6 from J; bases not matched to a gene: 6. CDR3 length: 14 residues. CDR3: CASSPRDRVNEQFF. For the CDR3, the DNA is TGTGCCAGTAGCCCCCGGGACAGGGTCAATGAGCAGTTCTTC.

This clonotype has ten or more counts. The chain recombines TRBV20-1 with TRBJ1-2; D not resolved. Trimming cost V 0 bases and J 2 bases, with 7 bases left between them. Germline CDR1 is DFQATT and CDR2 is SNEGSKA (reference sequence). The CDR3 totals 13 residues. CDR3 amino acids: CSARDPVNYGYTF. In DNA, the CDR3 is TGCAGTGCTAGAGATCCGGTAAACTATGGCTACACCTTC.

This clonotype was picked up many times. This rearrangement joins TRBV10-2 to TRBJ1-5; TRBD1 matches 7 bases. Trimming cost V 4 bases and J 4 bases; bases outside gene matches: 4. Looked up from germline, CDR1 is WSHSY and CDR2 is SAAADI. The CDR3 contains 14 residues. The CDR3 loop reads CASSVAGGNQPQHF. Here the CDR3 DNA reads TGCGCCAGCAGTGTGGCAGGGGGTAATCAGCCCCAGCATTTT.

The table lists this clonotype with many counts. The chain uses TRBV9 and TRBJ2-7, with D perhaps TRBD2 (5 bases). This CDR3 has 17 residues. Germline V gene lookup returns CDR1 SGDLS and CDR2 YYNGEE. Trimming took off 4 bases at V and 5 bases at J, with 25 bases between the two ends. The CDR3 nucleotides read TGTGCCAGCAGCACCCGTGGTGGCGTGGGAGACCGAAACGAGCAGTACTTC. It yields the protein CASSTRGGVGDRNEQYF.

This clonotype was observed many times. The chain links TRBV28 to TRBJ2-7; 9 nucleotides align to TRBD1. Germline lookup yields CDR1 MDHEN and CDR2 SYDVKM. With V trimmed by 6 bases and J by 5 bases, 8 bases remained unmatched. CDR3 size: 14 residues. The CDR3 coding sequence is TGTGCCAGCAGGGAGACAGGGGGGTTCGACGAGCAGTACTTC. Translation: CASRETGGFDEQYF.

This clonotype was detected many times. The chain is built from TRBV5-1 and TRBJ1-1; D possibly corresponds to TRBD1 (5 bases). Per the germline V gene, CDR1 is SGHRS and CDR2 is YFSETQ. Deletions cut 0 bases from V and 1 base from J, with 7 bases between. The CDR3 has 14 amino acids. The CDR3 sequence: CASSLAQANTEAFF. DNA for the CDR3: TGCGCCAGCAGCTTGGCACAGGCGAACACTGAAGCTTTCTTT.

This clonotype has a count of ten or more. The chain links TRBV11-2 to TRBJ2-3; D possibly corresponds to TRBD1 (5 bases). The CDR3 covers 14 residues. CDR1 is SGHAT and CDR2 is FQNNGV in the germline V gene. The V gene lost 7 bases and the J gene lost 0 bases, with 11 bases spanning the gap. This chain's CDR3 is CASTFAGSTDTQYF. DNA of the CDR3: TGTGCCAGCACCTTCGCAGGGAGCACAGATACGCAGTATTTT. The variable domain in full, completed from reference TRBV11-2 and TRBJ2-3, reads EAGVAQSPRYKIIEKRQSVAFWCNPISGHATLYWYQQILGQGPKLLIQFQNNGVVDDSQLPKDRFSAERLKGVDSTLKIQPAKLEDSAVYLCASTFAGSTDTQYFGPGTRLTVL.

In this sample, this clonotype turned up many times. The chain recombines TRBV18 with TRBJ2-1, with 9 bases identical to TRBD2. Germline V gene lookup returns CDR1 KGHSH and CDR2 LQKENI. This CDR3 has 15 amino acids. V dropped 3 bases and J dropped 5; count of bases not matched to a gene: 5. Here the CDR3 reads CASSPSRGGDNEQFF. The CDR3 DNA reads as TGTGCCAGCTCACCTTCTCGCGGGGGGGACAATGAGCAGTTCTTC.

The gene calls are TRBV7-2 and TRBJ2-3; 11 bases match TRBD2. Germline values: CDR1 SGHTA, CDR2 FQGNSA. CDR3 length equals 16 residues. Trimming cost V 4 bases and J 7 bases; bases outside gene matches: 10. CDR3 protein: CASSSYLAGGANTQYF. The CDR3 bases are TGTGCCAGCAGCTCCTACTTAGCGGGGGGGGCCAATACGCAGTATTTT.

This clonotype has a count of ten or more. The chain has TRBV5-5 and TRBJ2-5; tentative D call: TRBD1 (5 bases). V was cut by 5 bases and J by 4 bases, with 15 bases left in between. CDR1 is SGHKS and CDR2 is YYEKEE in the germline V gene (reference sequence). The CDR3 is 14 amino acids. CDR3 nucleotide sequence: TGTGCCAGCAGTTTCATGCAGGGTATAGAGACCCAGTACTTC. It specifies CASSFMQGIETQYF.

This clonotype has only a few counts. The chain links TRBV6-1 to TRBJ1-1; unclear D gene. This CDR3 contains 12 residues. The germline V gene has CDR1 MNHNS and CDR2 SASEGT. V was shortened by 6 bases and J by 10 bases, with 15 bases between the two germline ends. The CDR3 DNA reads TGTGCCAGCAGGGGGAGCCGGGCTGTAGCTTTCTTT. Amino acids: CASRGSRAVAFF.

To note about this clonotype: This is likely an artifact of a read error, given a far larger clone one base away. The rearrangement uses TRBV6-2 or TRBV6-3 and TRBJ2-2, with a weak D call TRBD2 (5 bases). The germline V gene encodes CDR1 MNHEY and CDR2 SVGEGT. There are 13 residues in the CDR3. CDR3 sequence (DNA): TGTGCCAGTAGAACCGGTAACACCGGGGAGCCGTTTTTT. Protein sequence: CASRTGNTGEPFF.

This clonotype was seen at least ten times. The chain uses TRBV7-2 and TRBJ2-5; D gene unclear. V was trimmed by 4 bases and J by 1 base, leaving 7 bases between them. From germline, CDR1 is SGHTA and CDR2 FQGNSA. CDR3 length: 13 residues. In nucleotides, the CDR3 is TGTGCCAGCAGCTCCTCGATCCAAGAGACCCAGTACTTC. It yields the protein CASSSSIQETQYF.

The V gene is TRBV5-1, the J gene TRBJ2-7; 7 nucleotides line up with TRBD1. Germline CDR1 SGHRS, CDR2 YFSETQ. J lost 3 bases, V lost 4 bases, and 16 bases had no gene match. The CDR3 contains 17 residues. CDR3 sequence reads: CASSLVMRRQGHYEQYF. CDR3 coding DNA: TGCGCCAGCAGCCTGGTCATGAGGCGACAGGGACACTACGAGCAGTACTTC.

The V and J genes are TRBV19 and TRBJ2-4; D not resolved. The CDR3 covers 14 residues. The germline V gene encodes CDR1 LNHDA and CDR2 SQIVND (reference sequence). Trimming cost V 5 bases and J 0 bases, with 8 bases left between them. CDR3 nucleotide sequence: TGTGCCAGTAGTCCAGCCCTAGCCAAAAACATTCAGTACTTC. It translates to CASSPALAKNIQYF.

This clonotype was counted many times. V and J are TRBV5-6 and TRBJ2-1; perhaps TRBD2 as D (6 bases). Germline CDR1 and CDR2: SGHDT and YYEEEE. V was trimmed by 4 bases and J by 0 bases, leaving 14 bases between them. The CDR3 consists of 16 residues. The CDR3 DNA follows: TGTGCCAGCAGCCCCGGGACTTCGAGCTCCTACAATGAGCAGTTCTTC. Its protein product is CASSPGTSSSYNEQFF.

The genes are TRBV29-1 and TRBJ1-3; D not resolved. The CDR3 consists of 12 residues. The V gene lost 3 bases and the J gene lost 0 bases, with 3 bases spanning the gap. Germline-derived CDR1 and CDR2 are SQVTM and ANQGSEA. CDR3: CSVDSSGNTIYF. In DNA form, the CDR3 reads TGCAGCGTTGACTCCTCTGGAAACACCATATATTTT. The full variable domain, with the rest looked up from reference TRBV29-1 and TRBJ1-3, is SAVISQKPSRDICQRGTSLTIQCQVDSQVTMMFWYRQQPGQSLTLIATANQGSEATYESGFVIDKFPISRPNLTFSTLTVSNMSPEDSSIYLCSVDSSGNTIYFGEGSWLTVV.

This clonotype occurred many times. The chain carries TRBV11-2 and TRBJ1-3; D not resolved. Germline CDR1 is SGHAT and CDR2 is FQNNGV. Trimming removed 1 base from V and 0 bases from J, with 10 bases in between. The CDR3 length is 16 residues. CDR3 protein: CASSLGSSHSGNTIYF. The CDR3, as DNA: TGTGCCAGCAGCTTAGGGTCAAGTCACTCTGGAAACACCATATATTTT. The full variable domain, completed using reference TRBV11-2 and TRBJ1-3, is EAGVAQSPRYKIIEKRQSVAFWCNPISGHATLYWYQQILGQGPKLLIQFQNNGVVDDSQLPKDRFSAERLKGVDSTLKIQPAKLEDSAVYLCASSLGSSHSGNTIYFGEGSWLTVV.

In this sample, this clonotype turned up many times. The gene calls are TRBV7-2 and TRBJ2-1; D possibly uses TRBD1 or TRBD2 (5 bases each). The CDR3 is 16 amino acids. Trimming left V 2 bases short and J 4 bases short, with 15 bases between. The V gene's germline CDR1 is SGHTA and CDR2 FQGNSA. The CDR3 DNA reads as TGTGCCAGCAGCTTACAGCCCGGGACGACATACAATGAGCAGTTCTTC. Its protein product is CASSLQPGTTYNEQFF.

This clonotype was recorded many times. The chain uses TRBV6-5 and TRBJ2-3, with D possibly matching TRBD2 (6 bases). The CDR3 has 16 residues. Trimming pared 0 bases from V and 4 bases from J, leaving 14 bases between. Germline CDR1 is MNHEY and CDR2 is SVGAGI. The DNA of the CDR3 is TGTGCCAGCAGTTACTCGTACGGGAGAGCTGCAGATACGCAGTATTTT. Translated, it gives CASSYSYGRAADTQYF.

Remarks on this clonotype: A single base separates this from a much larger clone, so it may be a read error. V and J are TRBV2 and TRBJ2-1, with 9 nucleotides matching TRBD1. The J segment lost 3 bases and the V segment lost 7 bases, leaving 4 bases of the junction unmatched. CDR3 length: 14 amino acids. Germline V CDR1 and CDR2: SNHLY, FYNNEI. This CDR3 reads CASIGTGRYNEQFF. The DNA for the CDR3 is TGTGCCAGCATAGGGACAGGGCGCTACAATGAGCAGTTCTTC.

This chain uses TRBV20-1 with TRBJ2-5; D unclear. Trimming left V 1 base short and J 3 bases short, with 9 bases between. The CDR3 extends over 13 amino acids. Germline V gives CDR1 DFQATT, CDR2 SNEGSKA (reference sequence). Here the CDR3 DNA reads TGCAGTGCTAGAGTAGGGCTGAAAGAGACCCAGTACTTC. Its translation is CSARVGLKETQYF.